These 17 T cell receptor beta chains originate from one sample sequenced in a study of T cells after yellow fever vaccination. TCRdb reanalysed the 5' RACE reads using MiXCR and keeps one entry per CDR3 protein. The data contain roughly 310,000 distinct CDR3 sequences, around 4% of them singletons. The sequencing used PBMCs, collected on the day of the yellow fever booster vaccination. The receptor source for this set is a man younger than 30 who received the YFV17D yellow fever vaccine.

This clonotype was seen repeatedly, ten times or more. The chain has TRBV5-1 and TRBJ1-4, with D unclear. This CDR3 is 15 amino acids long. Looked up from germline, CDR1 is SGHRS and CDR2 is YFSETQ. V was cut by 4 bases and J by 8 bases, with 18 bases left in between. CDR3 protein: CASSRRAAPREKLFF. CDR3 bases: TGCGCCAGCAGCCGACGGGCCGCCCCGAGGGAAAAACTGTTTTTT. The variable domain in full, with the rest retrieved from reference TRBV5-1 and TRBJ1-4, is KAGVTQTPRYLIKTRGQQVTLSCSPISGHRSVSWYQQTPGQGLQFLFEYFSETQRNKGNFPGRFSGRQFSNSRSEMNVSTLELGDSALYLCASSRRAAPREKLFFGSGTQLSVL.

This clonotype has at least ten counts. The CDR3 sequence: CASSHGSSGANVLTF. CDR3 sequence (DNA): TGTGCCAGCTCCCACGGAAGCTCTGGGGCCAACGTCCTGACTTTC. The chain recombines TRBV18 with TRBJ2-6; D is unresolved. This CDR3 has 15 residues. In germline, CDR1 is KGHSH, CDR2 LQKENI. V was trimmed by 6 bases and J by 0 bases, leaving 9 bases between them.

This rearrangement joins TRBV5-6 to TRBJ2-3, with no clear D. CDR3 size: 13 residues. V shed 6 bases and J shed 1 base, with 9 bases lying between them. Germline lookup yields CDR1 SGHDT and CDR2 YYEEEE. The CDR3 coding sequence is TGTGCCAGCACTGTTAAGGGCACAGATACGCAGTATTTT. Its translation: CASTVKGTDTQYF.

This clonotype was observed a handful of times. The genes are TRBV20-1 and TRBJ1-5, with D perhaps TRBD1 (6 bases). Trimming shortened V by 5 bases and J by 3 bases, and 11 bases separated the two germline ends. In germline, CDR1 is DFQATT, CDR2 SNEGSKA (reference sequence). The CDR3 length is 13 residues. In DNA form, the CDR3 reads TGCAGTGCTCCGGACAGTCACAATCAGCCCCAGCATTTT. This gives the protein CSAPDSHNQPQHF.

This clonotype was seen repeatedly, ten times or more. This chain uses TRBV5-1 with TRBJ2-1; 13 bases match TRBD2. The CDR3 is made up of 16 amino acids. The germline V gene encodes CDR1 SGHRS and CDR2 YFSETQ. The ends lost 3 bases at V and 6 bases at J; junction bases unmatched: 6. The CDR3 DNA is TGCGCCAGCAGCTCACTACTAGCGGGGGGGCCCAATGAGCAGTTCTTC. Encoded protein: CASSSLLAGGPNEQFF.

CDR3 nucleotide sequence: TGTGCCAGCAGCTCCCAGTGGGGCACTGAAGCTTTCTTT. It specifies CASSSQWGTEAFF. The chain couples TRBV11-1 to TRBJ1-1; no clear D. Germline CDR1 and CDR2: SGHAT and FQDESV (reference sequence). The CDR3 totals 13 residues. V was cut by 4 bases and J by 4 bases, with 10 bases left in between.

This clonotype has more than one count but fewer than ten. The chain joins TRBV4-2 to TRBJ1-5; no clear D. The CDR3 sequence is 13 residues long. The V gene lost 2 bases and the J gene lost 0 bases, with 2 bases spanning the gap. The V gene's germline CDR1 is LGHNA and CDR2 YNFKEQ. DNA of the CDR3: TGTGCCAGCAGCCAAAATAGCAATCAGCCCCAGCATTTT. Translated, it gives CASSQNSNQPQHF.

The CDR3 DNA reads as TGTGCCAGTAGTATTTACCCAGGGGGCTACACCGGGGAGCTGTTTTTT. This sequence encodes CASSIYPGGYTGELFF. The rearrangement links TRBV19 to TRBJ2-2; TRBD1 matches at 8 bases. V dropped 3 bases and J dropped 3; count of bases not matched to a gene: 6. Germline V gene lookup returns CDR1 LNHDA and CDR2 SQIVND (reference sequence). This CDR3 is 16 amino acids long.

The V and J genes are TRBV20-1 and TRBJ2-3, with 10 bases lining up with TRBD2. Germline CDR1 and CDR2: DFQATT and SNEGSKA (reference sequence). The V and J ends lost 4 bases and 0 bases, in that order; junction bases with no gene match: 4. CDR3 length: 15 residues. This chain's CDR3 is CSATTSGRSTDTQYF. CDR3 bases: TGCAGTGCTACGACTAGCGGGCGTAGCACAGATACGCAGTATTTT.

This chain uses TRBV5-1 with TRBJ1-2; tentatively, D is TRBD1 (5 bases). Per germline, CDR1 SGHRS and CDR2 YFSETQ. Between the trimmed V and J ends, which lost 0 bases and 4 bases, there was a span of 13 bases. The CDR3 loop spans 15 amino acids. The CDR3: CASSLARGDSYGYTF. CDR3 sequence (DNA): TGCGCCAGCAGCTTGGCACGGGGGGATTCCTATGGCTACACCTTC.

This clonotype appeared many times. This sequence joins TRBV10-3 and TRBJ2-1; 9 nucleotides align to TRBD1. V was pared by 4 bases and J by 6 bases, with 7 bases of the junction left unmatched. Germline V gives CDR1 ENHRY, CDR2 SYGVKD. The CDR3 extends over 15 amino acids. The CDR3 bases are TGTGCCATCAGTGGAGCGGGACAGGGCTCCAATGAGCAGTTCTTC. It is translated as CAISGAGQGSNEQFF.

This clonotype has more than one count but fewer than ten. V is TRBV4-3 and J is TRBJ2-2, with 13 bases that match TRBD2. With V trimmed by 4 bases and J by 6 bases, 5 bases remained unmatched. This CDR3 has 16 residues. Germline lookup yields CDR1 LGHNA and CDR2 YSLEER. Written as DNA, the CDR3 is TGCGCCAGCAGCCGTAGACTAGCGGGGGGTTCCGGGGAGCTGTTTTTT. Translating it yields CASSRRLAGGSGELFF.

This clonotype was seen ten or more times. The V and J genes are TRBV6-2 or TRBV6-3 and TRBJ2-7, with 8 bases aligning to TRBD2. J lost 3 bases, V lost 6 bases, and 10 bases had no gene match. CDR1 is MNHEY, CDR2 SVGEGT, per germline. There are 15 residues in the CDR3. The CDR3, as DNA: TGTGCCAGCAGCCCCCTAAGCGGGGGTGTCTACGAGCAGTACGTC. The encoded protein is CASSPLSGGVYEQYV.

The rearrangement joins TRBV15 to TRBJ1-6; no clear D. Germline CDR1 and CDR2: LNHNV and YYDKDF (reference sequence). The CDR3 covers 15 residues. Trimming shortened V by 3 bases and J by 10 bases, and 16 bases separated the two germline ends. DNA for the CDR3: TGTGCCACCAGCAGGGAGGGTAGAAGGGCCTCACCCCTCCACTTT. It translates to CATSREGRRASPLHF. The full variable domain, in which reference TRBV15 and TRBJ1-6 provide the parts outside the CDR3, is DAMVIQNPRYQVTQFGKPVTLSCSQTLNHNVMYWYQQKSSQAPKLLFHYYDKDFNNEADTPDNFQSRRPNTSFCFLDIRSPGLGDTAMYLCATSREGRRASPLHFGNGTRLTVT.

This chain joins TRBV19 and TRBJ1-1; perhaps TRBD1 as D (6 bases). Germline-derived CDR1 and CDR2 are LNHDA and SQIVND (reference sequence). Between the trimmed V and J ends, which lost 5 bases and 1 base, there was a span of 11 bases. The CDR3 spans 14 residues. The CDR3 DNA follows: TGTGCCAGTAGTTCCTCAGGGGAGAACACTGAAGCTTTCTTT. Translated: CASSSSGENTEAFF.

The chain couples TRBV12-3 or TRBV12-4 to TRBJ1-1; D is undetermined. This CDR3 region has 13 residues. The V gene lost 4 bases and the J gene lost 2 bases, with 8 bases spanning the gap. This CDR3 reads CASSSSPNTEAFF. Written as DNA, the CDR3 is TGTGCCAGCAGTTCCAGCCCCAACACTGAAGCTTTCTTT.

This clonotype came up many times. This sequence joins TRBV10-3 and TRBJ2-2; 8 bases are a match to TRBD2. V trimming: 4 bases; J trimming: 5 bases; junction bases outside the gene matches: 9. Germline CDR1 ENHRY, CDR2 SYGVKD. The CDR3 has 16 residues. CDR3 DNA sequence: TGTGCCATCAGTGGCTCGCGGGGGGTTCATACCGGGGAGCTGTTTTTT. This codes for CAISGSRGVHTGELFF.